These T cell receptor beta chains were read from a single sample in a study of blood T cell repertoires in COVID-19. Profiled with immunoSEQ multiplex PCR; TCRdb holds only in-frame clones, not every one. The profile shows 300,000 to 400,000 clones, roughly 89% of them singletons. The sequenced sample consisted of peripheral blood. The receptors were sampled from a man aged 30 to 45 with COVID-19, enrolled during active disease. The CDR3 runs from the conserved cysteine through the conserved F or W. Each record gives: CDR3 protein, CDR3 DNA, CDR3 length, V gene, D gene, clone size, J gene. D genes are given only for firm matches. Clone size appears in some rows only: once, few, many, or a class for an expanded clone.

CDR3aa: CASSLLGFGRSHEQFF
CDR3nt: TGTGCCAGCAGTTTATTGGGCTTTGGTAGATCGCATGAGCAGTTCTTC
len: 16
v_gene: TRBV27
d_gene: NA
abundance: NA
j_gene: TRBJ2-1

CDR3aa: CASSFTQGATDTQYF
CDR3nt: TGTGCCAGCAGCTTCACCCAGGGGGCTACAGATACGCAGTATTTT
len: 15
v_gene: TRBV7-9
d_gene: TRBD1
abundance: NA
j_gene: TRBJ2-3

CDR3aa: CASSDRGPHEQYF
CDR3nt: TGTGCCAGCAGCGACAGGGGGCCCCACGAGCAGTACTTC
len: 13
v_gene: TRBV7-2
d_gene: TRBD1
abundance: few
j_gene: TRBJ2-7

CDR3aa: CAIKLDNSPYEQYF
CDR3nt: TGTGCCATCAAACTGGACAACAGCCCCTACGAGCAGTACTTC
len: 14
v_gene: TRBV10-3
d_gene: NA
abundance: NA
j_gene: TRBJ2-7

CDR3aa: CASREGGRAYQETQYF
CDR3nt: TGTGCCAGCAGAGAAGGCGGGAGAGCGTACCAAGAGACCCAGTACTTC
len: 16
v_gene: TRBV6-1
d_gene: TRBD2
abundance: NA
j_gene: TRBJ2-5

CDR3aa: CAWKVAAANNSPLHF
CDR3nt: TGTGCCTGGAAGGTAGCGGCAGCTAATAATTCACCCCTCCACTTT
len: 15
v_gene: TRBV30
d_gene: NA
abundance: NA
j_gene: TRBJ1-6

CDR3aa: CASSQEGGGMNTEAFF
CDR3nt: TGCGCCAGCAGCCAAGAGGGCGGGGGTATGAATACTGAAGCTTTCTTT
len: 16
v_gene: TRBV4-3
d_gene: NA
abundance: NA
j_gene: TRBJ1-1

CDR3aa: CASQASGTDTQYF
CDR3nt: TGTGCCAGCCAAGCCTCTGGCACAGATACGCAGTATTTT
len: 13
v_gene: TRBV7-2
d_gene: NA
abundance: NA
j_gene: TRBJ2-3

CDR3aa: CASTDTPNTEAFF
CDR3nt: TGTGCCAGCACCGACACACCGAACACTGAAGCTTTCTTT
len: 13
v_gene: TRBV6-5
d_gene: NA
abundance: once
j_gene: TRBJ1-1

CDR3aa: CASSAGTGSYEQYF
CDR3nt: TGTGCCAGCAGTGCTGGGACAGGGTCCTACGAGCAGTACTTC
len: 14
v_gene: TRBV27
d_gene: TRBD1
abundance: NA
j_gene: TRBJ2-7

CDR3aa: CASSIIGQGAGLSYNEQFF
CDR3nt: TGTGCCAGTAGTATAATCGGACAGGGGGCAGGCCTCTCCTACAATGAGCAGTTCTTC
len: 19
v_gene: TRBV19
d_gene: TRBD1
abundance: NA
j_gene: TRBJ2-1